Here is one T cell receptor beta chain with its context. Its antigen remains unknown. The data stem from a study of lymphopenia after photon versus proton radiotherapy. Study results and caveats: After the lymphocyte nadir, photon-treated repertoires showed oligoclonal expansion, especially of CD8+ Temra cells.

Only in-frame clones appear in the TCRdb table, and some are missing; sequencing was by immunoSEQ multiplex PCR. The sample shows some 26,000 clones, around 86% of them seen only once. The V gene's germline CDR1 is SQVTM and CDR2 ANQGSEA. V dropped 0 bases and J dropped 1 base, with 6 bases sitting between them. This CDR3 is built from 13 residues. This chain uses TRBV29-1 with TRBJ2-5, with D unclear. The specimen was peripheral blood, collected from a patient treated with photon-based radiotherapy. The receptor was derived from a woman aged 45 to 65 with pancreatic cancer. The CDR3 is CSVEDPSQETQYF. The CDR3 DNA follows: TGCAGCGTTGAAGATCCCAGCCAAGAGACCCAGTACTTC.